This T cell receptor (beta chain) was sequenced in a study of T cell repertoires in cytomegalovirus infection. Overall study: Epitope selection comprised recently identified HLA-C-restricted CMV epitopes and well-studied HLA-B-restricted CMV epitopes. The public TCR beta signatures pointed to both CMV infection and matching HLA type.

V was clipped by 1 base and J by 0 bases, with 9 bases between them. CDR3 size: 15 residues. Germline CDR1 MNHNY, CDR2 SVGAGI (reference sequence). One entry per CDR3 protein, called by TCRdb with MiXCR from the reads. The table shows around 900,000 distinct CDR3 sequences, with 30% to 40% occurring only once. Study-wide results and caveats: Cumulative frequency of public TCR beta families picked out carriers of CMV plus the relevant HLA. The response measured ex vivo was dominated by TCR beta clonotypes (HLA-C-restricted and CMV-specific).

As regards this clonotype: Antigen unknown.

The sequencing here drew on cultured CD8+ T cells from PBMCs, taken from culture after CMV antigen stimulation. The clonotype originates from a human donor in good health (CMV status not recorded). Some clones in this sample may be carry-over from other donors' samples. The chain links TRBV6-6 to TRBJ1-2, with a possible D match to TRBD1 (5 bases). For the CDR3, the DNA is TGTGCCAGCAGTTACTGGGGGAAAACTAACTATGGCTACACCTTC. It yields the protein CASSYWGKTNYGYTF.